Given below is one T cell receptor beta chain in context. This sample stems from a study of blood T cell repertoires in COVID-19. Study context: PBMCs, B-cell-depleted T cells, or T cells provided the cDNA or gDNA that made up the material.

CDR3 length: 12 amino acids. The V gene's germline CDR1 is SGHAT and CDR2 FQNNGV. V was clipped by 3 bases and J by 7 bases, with 10 bases between them. Under the authors' procedure: Amplification with reference gene primers provided the estimates of nucleated cell counts. Using immunoSEQ multiplex PCR, the repertoire was profiled, and TCRdb retains in-frame clones only, with some absent. From that table come the V and J calls and clone size; the DNA was used to work out D and trimming. Among some 250,000 clones listed, just over 85% were seen once. The chain links TRBV11-2 to TRBJ2-7; possibly TRBD1 for D (6 bases). Sequenced: peripheral blood. This TCR was sampled from a man aged 25-45 years who had recovered from COVID-19. The chain's CDR3 is CASSLGAREQYF. CDR3 DNA sequence: TGTGCCAGCAGCTTGGGGGCGCGGGAGCAGTACTTC.